This entry describes one T cell receptor beta chain. This entry comes from a study of metastatic and nonmetastatic thyroid tumors. TCRdb ran MiXCR on the PCR reads. This table holds more than 20,000 clones, less than 20% found once. Every patient underwent thyroid surgery untreated. The V and J ends lost 6 bases and 7 bases, in that order; junction bases with no gene match: 4. Germline lookup yields CDR1 MNHNS and CDR2 SASEGT. This CDR3 has 12 residues. The gene calls are TRBV6-1 and TRBJ2-3; 7 bases match TRBD2. The sequenced material came from adjacent normal tissue. This receptor was identified in a male donor with papillary thyroid cancer or a benign thyroid nodule (not recorded which). Some clones in this sample may be carry-over from other donors' samples. CDR3: CASSGRGYTQYF. CDR3 nucleotide sequence: TGTGCCAGCAGCGGGCGGGGGTATACGCAGTATTTT.